The 19 T cell receptor beta chains presented below share a single source sample, sequenced in a study of blood T cell repertoires in COVID-19 (dated by TCRdb to the early 2020s). The library was produced with the immunoSEQ multiplex PCR assay. The table was pulled from immuneACCESS by TCRdb, which kept in-frame rearrangements only. Such tables lose some clones; where checked, under half of the loss comes from unresolved V genes, and the rest has no known cause. Present in this sample are some 190,000 clones, roughly three quarters of which were seen just once. The ten most abundant clones make up about a sixth of the sample. The sample comprised PBMCs or T cells enriched from blood (not recorded which). The receptors derive from a woman between 45 and 65 years old with acute COVID-19.

The chain carries TRBV7-2 and TRBJ2-5, with 7 bases identical to TRBD2. Germline assignment: CDR1 SGHTA and CDR2 FQGNSA. The CDR3 sequence is 16 residues long. V lost 4 bases to trimming and J lost 2 bases; unmatched junction nucleotides: 10. The CDR3 DNA reads as TGTGCCAGCAGCTCACCTCGAGGTAGCGGGCAAGAGACCCAGTACTTC. It specifies CASSSPRGSGQETQYF.

The chain recombines TRBV5-1 with TRBJ1-1; D may be TRBD1 (5 bases). The CDR3 runs 15 residues. Germline V gives CDR1 SGHRS, CDR2 YFSETQ. The ends were cut back, 2 bases at V and 1 base at J, with 12 bases in the middle. The CDR3 nucleotides are TGCGCCAGCAGCTTAGCGTCAGGGCGGAACACTGAAGCTTTCTTT. This sequence encodes CASSLASGRNTEAFF. Based on the CDR3 plus reference TRBV5-1 and TRBJ1-1, the full variable domain is KAGVTQTPRYLIKTRGQQVTLSCSPISGHRSVSWYQQTPGQGLQFLFEYFSETQRNKGNFPGRFSGRQFSNSRSEMNVSTLELGDSALYLCASSLASGRNTEAFFGQGTRLTVV.

CDR3: CASSDSRGGLMAEAFF. DNA of the CDR3: TGTGCCAGCAGTGACTCGCGGGGGGGATTGATGGCTGAAGCTTTCTTT. The rearrangement joins TRBV6-4 to TRBJ1-1; perhaps TRBD1 as D (5 bases). The CDR3 is 16 residues long. V dropped 0 bases and J dropped 6 bases, with 17 bases sitting between them. Germline V gene data show CDR1 as MRHNA and CDR2 as SNTAGT.

The V and J genes are TRBV5-1 and TRBJ1-3; 9 bases are shared with TRBD1. Germline V lookup: CDR1 SGHRS, CDR2 YFSETQ. The CDR3 runs to 16 residues. V trimming: 5 bases; J trimming: 1 base; junction bases outside the gene matches: 7. DNA for the CDR3: TGCGCCAGCAGTTTCTGGGGACAGGGATCTGGAAACACCATATATTTT. The encoded protein is CASSFWGQGSGNTIYF.

In the case of this clone: Other nucleotide sequences in the sample specify the same CDR3. The chain recombines TRBV10-3 with TRBJ1-5; no firm D call. Trimming stripped 0 bases from V and 4 bases from J, with 7 bases between. The CDR3 spans 14 residues. Germline loops: CDR1 ENHRY, CDR2 SYGVKD. CDR3 coding DNA: TGTGCCATCAGTGAGTCGTCGGGGAATCAGCCCCAGCATTTT. This codes for CAISESSGNQPQHF.

Here the CDR3 reads CASSFTRGGETQYF. The CDR3 DNA follows: TGTGCCAGCAGCTTTACCCGGGGGGGGGAGACCCAGTACTTC. The rearrangement uses TRBV7-2 and TRBJ2-5, with 8 positions matching TRBD2. The V and J ends lost 3 bases and 5 bases, in that order; junction bases with no gene match: 5. CDR1 is SGHTA, CDR2 FQGNSA, per germline. The CDR3 totals 14 residues.

The chain combines TRBV6-2 or TRBV6-3 with TRBJ2-5; 10 bases line up with TRBD2. The CDR3 consists of 18 residues. The V and J ends lost 3 bases and 4 bases, in that order; junction bases with no gene match: 14. Looked up from germline, CDR1 is MNHEY and CDR2 is SVGEGT. The CDR3 loop reads CASSYSIFEAGGRETQYF. CDR3 nucleotide sequence: TGTGCCAGCAGTTATAGCATTTTTGAAGCGGGGGGGCGAGAGACCCAGTACTTC.

V gene TRBV5-5 combines with J gene TRBJ2-1, with 8 bases matching TRBD2. V dropped 6 bases and J dropped 4; count of bases not matched to a gene: 9. Germline loops: CDR1 SGHKS, CDR2 YYEKEE (reference sequence). The CDR3 is 15 residues long. The CDR3 region is CASTDSGGFYNEQFF. The CDR3 DNA follows: TGTGCCAGCACGGACAGCGGGGGATTTTACAATGAGCAGTTCTTC.

The V gene is TRBV6-5, the J gene TRBJ1-2, with TRBD1 matching over 9 bases. This CDR3 is built from 15 residues. The V segment lost 7 bases and the J segment 5 bases; nucleotides outside the gene matches: 11. In germline, CDR1 is MNHEY, CDR2 SVGAGI. CDR3 protein: CASTVPGTGWYGYTF. CDR3 bases: TGTGCCAGCACAGTCCCCGGGACAGGGTGGTATGGCTACACCTTC.

V and J are TRBV28 and TRBJ2-6, with TRBD1 as a possible D gene (5 bases). The CDR3 runs 15 residues. Germline lookup yields CDR1 MDHEN and CDR2 SYDVKM. Trimming stripped 10 bases from V and 4 bases from J, with 17 bases between. Written as DNA, the CDR3 is TGTGCCACCACCCAGACAGTGGCCGGGGCCAACGTCCTGACTTTC. Protein sequence: CATTQTVAGANVLTF.

About this clone: Other DNA sequences in the sample encode the same CDR3. This chain connects TRBV3-1 (or the pseudogene TRBV3-2) to TRBJ1-2, with D hard to call. Trimming removed 1 base at V and 2 bases at J, with 8 bases between. CDR3 length: 14 residues. Germline CDR1 reads LGHDT; CDR2 reads YNNKEL (reference sequence). In DNA, the CDR3 is TGTGCCAGCAGCCAAGTACGAGGGAACTATGGCTACACCTTC. The encoded protein is CASSQVRGNYGYTF.

In its sample, this clone was seen once. The chain is built from TRBV6-2 or TRBV6-3 and TRBJ2-2, with 10 bases lining up with TRBD2. Germline V lookup: CDR1 MNHEY, CDR2 SVGEGT. V lost 4 bases and J lost 0; bases outside the gene matches: 5. This CDR3 is built from 17 residues. DNA for the CDR3: TGTGCCAGCAGTTTTCCTAGCGGGGGCCCGAACACCGGGGAGCTGTTTTTT. Its protein is CASSFPSGGPNTGELFF.

CDR3 coding DNA: TGTGCCAGTACCATCAGGACTAGTCAAGAGACCCAGTACTTC. This encodes CASTIRTSQETQYF. The genes are TRBV6-5 and TRBJ2-5; 7 bases align to TRBD2. Germline CDR1 is MNHEY and CDR2 is SVGAGI. The V and J ends lost 9 bases and 2 bases, in that order; junction bases with no gene match: 9. The CDR3 spans 14 residues.

Ten or more counts support this clone. The chain joins TRBV2 to TRBJ1-1; no clear D gene. Looked up from germline, CDR1 is SNHLY and CDR2 is FYNNEI. Trimming shortened V by 7 bases and J by 1 base, and 16 bases separated the two germline ends. The CDR3 is 15 residues long. The CDR3 sequence is CASKVEDVGNTEAFF. For the CDR3, the DNA is TGTGCCAGCAAGGTTGAGGATGTGGGGAACACTGAAGCTTTCTTT.

The chain recombines TRBV6-6 with TRBJ1-4; perhaps TRBD1 as D (5 bases). Deletions cut 0 bases from V and 7 bases from J, with 15 bases between. Per germline, CDR1 MNHNY and CDR2 SVGAGI (reference sequence). The CDR3 has 16 amino acids. CDR3 protein: CASSYSGGGISEKLFF. The CDR3 coding sequence is TGTGCCAGCAGTTACTCCGGGGGAGGGATAAGTGAAAAACTGTTTTTT.

In this sample, this clone turned up a few times. The chain recombines TRBV18 with TRBJ2-7; no definite D call. V was pared by 2 bases and J by 2 bases, with 10 bases between. This CDR3 is 14 amino acids long. Germline V gene lookup returns CDR1 KGHSH and CDR2 LQKENI. The CDR3 DNA follows: TGTGCCAGCTCACCAGCGCTAACCCCCTACGAGCAGTACGTC. As protein: CASSPALTPYEQYV.

This chain connects TRBV5-1 to TRBJ2-7, with D tentatively TRBD1 (5 bases). Germline loops: CDR1 SGHRS, CDR2 YFSETQ. Between the trimmed V and J ends, which lost 4 bases and 1 base, there was a span of 18 bases. The CDR3 is made up of 16 amino acids. The CDR3 loop is CASSASIIQESYEQYV. CDR3 in DNA: TGCGCCAGCAGCGCGAGCATTATACAGGAATCCTACGAGCAGTACGTC.

As for this clone: A much larger clone differs by one base, so this may be a read error. The V call is TRBV7-8, the J call TRBJ1-5; 7 bases match TRBD1. V was pared by 5 bases and J by 2 bases, with 3 bases of the junction left unmatched. The germline V gene has CDR1 SGHVS and CDR2 FQNEAQ. There are 14 residues in the CDR3. The DNA for the CDR3 is TGTGCCAGCAGCCCCAGGGGGGGCAATCAGCCCCAGCATTTT. As protein: CASSPRGGNQPQHF. The full variable domain, in which reference TRBV7-8 and TRBJ1-5 provide the parts outside the CDR3, is GAGVSQSPRYKVAKRGQDVALRCDPISGHVSLFWYQQALGQGPEFLTYFQNEAQLDKSGLPSDRFFAERPEGSVSTLKIQRTQQEDSAVYLCASSPRGGNQPQHFGDGTRLSIL.

The genes are TRBV3-1 (or the pseudogene TRBV3-2) and TRBJ2-1, with TRBD2 as a possible D gene (5 bases). CDR1 is LGHDT, CDR2 YNNKEL, per germline (reference sequence). V was cut by 0 bases and J by 13 bases, with 22 bases left in between. The CDR3 sequence is 16 residues long. CDR3 DNA sequence: TGTGCCAGCAGCCAAGATCTGGTGGGAGCAGGTACCAAACAGTTCTTC. It codes for CASSQDLVGAGTKQFF.